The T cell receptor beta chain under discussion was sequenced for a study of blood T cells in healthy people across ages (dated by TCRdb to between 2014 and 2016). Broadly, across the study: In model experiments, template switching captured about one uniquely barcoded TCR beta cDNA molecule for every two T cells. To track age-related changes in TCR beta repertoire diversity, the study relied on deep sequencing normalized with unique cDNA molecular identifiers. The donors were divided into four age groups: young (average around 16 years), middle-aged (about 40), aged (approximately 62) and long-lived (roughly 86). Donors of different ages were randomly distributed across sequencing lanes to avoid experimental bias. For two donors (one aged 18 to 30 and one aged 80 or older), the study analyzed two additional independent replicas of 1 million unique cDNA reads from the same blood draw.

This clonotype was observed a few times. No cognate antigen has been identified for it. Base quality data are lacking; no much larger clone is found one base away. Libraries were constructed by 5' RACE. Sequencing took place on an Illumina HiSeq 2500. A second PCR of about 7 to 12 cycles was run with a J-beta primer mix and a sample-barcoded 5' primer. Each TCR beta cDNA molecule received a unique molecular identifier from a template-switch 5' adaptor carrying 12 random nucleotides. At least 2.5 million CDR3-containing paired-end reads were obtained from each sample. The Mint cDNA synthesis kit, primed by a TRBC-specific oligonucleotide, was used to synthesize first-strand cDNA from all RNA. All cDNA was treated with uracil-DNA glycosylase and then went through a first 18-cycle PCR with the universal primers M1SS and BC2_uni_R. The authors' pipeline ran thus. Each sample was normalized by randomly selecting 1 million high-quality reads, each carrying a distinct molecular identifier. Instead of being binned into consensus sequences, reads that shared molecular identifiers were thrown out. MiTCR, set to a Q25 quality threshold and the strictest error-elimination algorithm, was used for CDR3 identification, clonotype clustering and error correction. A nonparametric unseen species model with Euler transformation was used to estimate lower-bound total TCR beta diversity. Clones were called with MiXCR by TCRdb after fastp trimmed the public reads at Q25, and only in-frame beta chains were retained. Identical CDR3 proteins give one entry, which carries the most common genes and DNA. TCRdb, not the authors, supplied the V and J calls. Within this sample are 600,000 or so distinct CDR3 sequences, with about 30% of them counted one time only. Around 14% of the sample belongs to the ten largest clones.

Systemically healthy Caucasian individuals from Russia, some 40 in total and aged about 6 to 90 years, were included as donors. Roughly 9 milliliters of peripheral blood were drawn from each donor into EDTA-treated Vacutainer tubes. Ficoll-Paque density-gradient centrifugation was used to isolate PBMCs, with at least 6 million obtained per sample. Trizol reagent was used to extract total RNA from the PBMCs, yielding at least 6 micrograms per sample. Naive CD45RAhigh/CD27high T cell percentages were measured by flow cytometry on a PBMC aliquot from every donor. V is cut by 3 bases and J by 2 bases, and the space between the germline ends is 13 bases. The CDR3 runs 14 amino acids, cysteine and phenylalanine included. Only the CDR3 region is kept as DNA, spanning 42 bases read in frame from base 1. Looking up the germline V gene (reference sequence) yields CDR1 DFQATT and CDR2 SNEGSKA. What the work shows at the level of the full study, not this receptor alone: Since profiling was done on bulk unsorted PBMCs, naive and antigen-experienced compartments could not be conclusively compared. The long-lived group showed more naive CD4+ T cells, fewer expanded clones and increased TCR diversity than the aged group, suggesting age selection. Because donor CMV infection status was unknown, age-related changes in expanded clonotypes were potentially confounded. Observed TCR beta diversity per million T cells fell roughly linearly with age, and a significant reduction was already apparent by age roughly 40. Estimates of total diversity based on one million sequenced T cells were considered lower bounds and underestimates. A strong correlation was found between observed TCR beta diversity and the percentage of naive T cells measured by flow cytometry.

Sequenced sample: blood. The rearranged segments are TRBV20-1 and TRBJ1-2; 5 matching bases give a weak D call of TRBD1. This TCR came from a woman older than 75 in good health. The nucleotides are TGCAGTGCTAGTGCGCAGGGCGTAAACTATGGCTACACCTTC. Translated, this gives CSASAQGVNYGYTF.